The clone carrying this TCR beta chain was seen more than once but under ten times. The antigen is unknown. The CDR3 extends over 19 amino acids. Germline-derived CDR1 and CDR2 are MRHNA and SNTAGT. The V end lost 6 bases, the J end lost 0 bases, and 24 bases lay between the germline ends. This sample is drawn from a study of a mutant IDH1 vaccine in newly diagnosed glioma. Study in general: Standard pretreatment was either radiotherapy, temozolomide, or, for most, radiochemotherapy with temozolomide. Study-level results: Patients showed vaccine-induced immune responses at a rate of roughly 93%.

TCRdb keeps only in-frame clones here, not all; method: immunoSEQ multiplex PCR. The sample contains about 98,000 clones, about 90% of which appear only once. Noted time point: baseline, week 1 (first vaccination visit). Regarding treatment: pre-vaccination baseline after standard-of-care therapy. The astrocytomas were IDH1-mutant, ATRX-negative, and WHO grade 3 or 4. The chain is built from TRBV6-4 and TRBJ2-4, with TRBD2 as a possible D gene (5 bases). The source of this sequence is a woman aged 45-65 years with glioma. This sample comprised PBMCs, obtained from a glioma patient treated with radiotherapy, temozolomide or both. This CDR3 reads CASRVVSDIPSVAKNIQYF. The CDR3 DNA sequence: TGTGCCAGCAGGGTGGTTAGCGACATACCTTCAGTAGCCAAAAACATTCAGTACTTC.